A selection of T cell receptor beta chains follows, all from one sample in a study of T-cell reconstitution after alpha-beta-depleted transplantation in children. Using its own MiXCR run on the PCR reads, TCRdb lists one record per CDR3 protein. The sample has some 600,000 distinct CDR3 sequences, roughly 13% seen once; the top ten hold 2.2%. The sequences come from PBMCs, mostly from graft donor cells, collected 360 days after TCRalphabeta/CD19-depleted stem cell transplant. Receptors were obtained from a male patient under 18 who had a stem cell transplant for acute myeloid leukemia, so the T cells may come from the graft donor. CDR3s include the opening cysteine and the closing phenylalanine or tryptophan. The D gene is left open where the match is weak. A clone size is listed for some rows: how often the clone was seen (once, few, many), or a class if it is expanded.

many,TRBV6-2/TRBV6-3,TRBJ2-7,-,TGTGCCAGCAGTTACCTAGGGACTCTCGACCCCTACGAGCAGTACTTC,CASSYLGTLDPYEQYF
few,TRBV29-1,TRBJ2-1,-,TGCAGCGTTGAAGATCGGTGGTCGTCCAATGAGCAGTTCTTC,CSVEDRWSSNEQFF
few,TRBV6-1,TRBJ2-1,TRBD2,TGTGCCAGCACCAGAGCGGGAGGGCCTGGGAATGAGCAGTTCTTC,CASTRAGGPGNEQFF
-,TRBV12-3/TRBV12-4,TRBJ2-1,TRBD2,TGTGCCAGCAGCGGAGCTAGGCTAGCGGGAGTGGGGGGTGAGCAGTTCTTC,CASSGARLAGVGGEQFF
few,TRBV9,TRBJ2-7,TRBD2,TGTGCCAGCAGCGTGAATAGCGGGAGTTACGAGCAGTACTTC,CASSVNSGSYEQYF
few,TRBV14,TRBJ2-7,TRBD1,TGTGCCAGCAGCCAAGTCTCACAGGGGGACGAGCAGTACTTC,CASSQVSQGDEQYF
once,TRBV5-1,TRBJ1-4,-,TGCGCCAGCAGCCCCAGTCTAGGGGCGCGTTATCAAAAACTGTTTTTT,CASSPSLGARYQKLFF
many,TRBV7-9,TRBJ2-2,TRBD1,TGTGCCAGCAATTGGATGGGGACAGGGAAGACCGGGGAGCTGTTTTTT,CASNWMGTGKTGELFF
-,TRBV7-9,TRBJ2-1,-,TGTGCCAGCAGCGGCGTGGTGGGCTCCTACAATGAGCAGTTCTTC,CASSGVVGSYNEQFF
few,TRBV24-1,TRBJ1-2,-,TGTGCCACCAGTGATCTGGAGGGAACCTATGGCTACACCTTC,CATSDLEGTYGYTF
many,TRBV28,TRBJ2-4,TRBD2,TGTGCCAGCAGTTCACTAGCGGGAGTAACCAAAAACATTCAGTACTTC,CASSSLAGVTKNIQYF
-,TRBV27,TRBJ1-2,-,TGTGCCAGCAGACTACCTTCAAGGGGTCCCTTAGCTAACTATGGCTACACCTTC,CASRLPSRGPLANYGYTF
many,TRBV20-1,TRBJ1-1,TRBD1,TGCAGTGCTACCGGACAGGGGTTGATCGCTGAAGCTTTCTTT,CSATGQGLIAEAFF
few,TRBV5-1,TRBJ1-5,TRBD1,TGCGCCAGCAGCTTGAAAGGGGGCGAGGGTCAGCCCCAGCATTTT,CASSLKGGEGQPQHF
-,TRBV5-4,TRBJ2-2,-,TGTGCCAGCAGCCTTAGGGGAAGTGGCGGGGAGCTGTTTTTT,CASSLRGSGGELFF
few,TRBV28,TRBJ1-5,-,TGTGCCAGCAGTTTCGCGAGGGGAGAACCCAATCAGCCCCAGCATTTT,CASSFARGEPNQPQHF
few,TRBV3-1,TRBJ2-1,-,TGTGCCAGCAGCCATCGGGCGGGGAATGAGCAGTTCTTC,CASSHRAGNEQFF
-,TRBV20-1,TRBJ2-7,TRBD2,TGCAGTGCTAGAGAAAAAGGGGAGGGGGAGCAGTACTTC,CSAREKGEGEQYF
few,TRBV29-1,TRBJ1-5,-,TGCAGCGTTGAAGTCTCCGGGAATCAGCCCCAGCATTTT,CSVEVSGNQPQHF
few,TRBV9,TRBJ2-3,-,TGTGCCAGCAGCGAAATAGGCAAAGTAGATACGCAGTATTTT,CASSEIGKVDTQYF
few,TRBV7-3,TRBJ2-3,TRBD1,TGTGCCAGCAGCTTAGAAAGGGACAGGTGGAACACAGATACGCAGTATTTT,CASSLERDRWNTDTQYF
-,TRBV9,TRBJ2-2,-,TGTGCCAGCAGCCCTATAGGGTCCGCCGGGGAGCTGTTTTTT,CASSPIGSAGELFF
few,TRBV9,TRBJ2-1,TRBD2,TGTGCCAGCAAACCAGCGGGAGTTTTCAATGAGCAGTTCTTC,CASKPAGVFNEQFF
many,TRBV28,TRBJ2-3,TRBD1,TGTGCCAGCAGTTATGTAGGGGGCGGATCAGATACGCAGTATTTT,CASSYVGGGSDTQYF
-,TRBV6-5,TRBJ1-4,-,TGTGCCAGCAGTTACCTGGGGAGGTCTAATGAAAAACTGTTTTTT,CASSYLGRSNEKLFF
many,TRBV20-1,TRBJ2-6,-,TGCAGTGCTAGAGTGGTTAGGAGTCCCAGCTCTGGGGCCAACGTCCTGACTTTC,CSARVVRSPSSGANVLTF
few,TRBV4-3,TRBJ2-2,-,TGCGCCAGCAGCCCACAAATGTCGGGGGGCCACACCGGGGAGCTGTTTTTT,CASSPQMSGGHTGELFF
few,TRBV11-3,TRBJ2-3,TRBD2,TGTGCCAGCAGCTCCCTTAGGTATTTGCGGGAGGGCCCTCGAGGGACAGATACGCAGTATTTT,CASSSLRYLREGPRGTDTQYF
-,TRBV30,TRBJ2-1,-,TGTGCCTGGAGAGGCCGAGGGGGGAACCCCTACAATGAGCAGTTCTTC,CAWRGRGGNPYNEQFF
-,TRBV20-1,TRBJ1-2,-,TGCAGTGCTATGGGGGGGGAGGATTATATCTATGGCTACACCTTC,CSAMGGEDYIYGYTF
few,TRBV5-1,TRBJ2-7,-,TGCGCCAGCAGCTTGCTAGACGGGGAAGGGTACGAGCAGTACTTC,CASSLLDGEGYEQYF
few,TRBV6-5,TRBJ2-5,-,TGTGCCAGCAGTTTTTCCGGCAGGTTGTACCAAGAGACCCAGTACTTC,CASSFSGRLYQETQYF
few,TRBV19,TRBJ1-2,TRBD1,TGTGCCAGTAGTAACCCTGACAGGGGAGGTAACTATGGCTACACCTTC,CASSNPDRGGNYGYTF
few,TRBV5-1,TRBJ2-1,TRBD2,TGCGCCAGCAGCTGGGGGGGACTAGCGGGATTCAATGAGCAGTTCTTC,CASSWGGLAGFNEQFF
few,TRBV6-1,TRBJ2-3,-,TGTGCCAGCAGTGAAGCGGCGGCCTTTGGGACAGATACGCAGTATTTT,CASSEAAAFGTDTQYF
few,TRBV20-1,TRBJ2-7,-,TGCAGTGCTAGAGATCAGCTTCTTCCCTACGAGCAGTACTTC,CSARDQLLPYEQYF
many,TRBV28,TRBJ2-2,TRBD2,TGTGCCAGCAGCGGACTAGCGGCTCTACCACCCGGGGAGCTGTTTTTT,CASSGLAALPPGELFF
many,TRBV29-1,TRBJ2-3,-,TGCAGCGTTAGGCGAGGGGATACGCAGTATTTT,CSVRRGDTQYF
-,TRBV28,TRBJ1-1,TRBD1,TGTGCCAGCAGTTTCGACAGGGGTATGAACACTGAAGCTTTCTTT,CASSFDRGMNTEAFF
-,TRBV7-9,TRBJ2-3,TRBD2,TGTGCCAGCAGCTTAGGAGGCCTAGCGGGAGACACAGATACGCAGTATTTT,CASSLGGLAGDTDTQYF
few,TRBV28,TRBJ2-5,TRBD2,TGTGCCAGCAGTCTACTAGCGGGAGAAGAGACCCAGTACTTC,CASSLLAGEETQYF
few,TRBV28,TRBJ1-5,-,TGTGCCAGCAGCTATCGGACCTTTTATAGCAATCAGCCCCAGCATTTT,CASSYRTFYSNQPQHF
few,TRBV28,TRBJ2-5,TRBD1,TGTGCCAGCAGTCCCCTCCCGGGACAGGGGAAGGGAGAGACCCAGTACTTC,CASSPLPGQGKGETQYF
-,TRBV10-3,TRBJ2-3,-,TGTGCCATCAAGGGAGATGCGCAGTATTTT,CAIKGDAQYF
few,TRBV4-3,TRBJ2-7,-,TGCGCCAGCAGCCAAGGAGGGGACATCTCCTACGAGCAGTACTTC,CASSQGGDISYEQYF
-,TRBV5-6,TRBJ2-5,-,TGTGCCAGCAGGGACCAGGGGCCCTGGAAGACCCAGTACTTC,CASRDQGPWKTQYF
few,TRBV28,TRBJ2-7,TRBD2,TGTGCCAGCAGCCCTACCCGACTAGCGGGATCCTACGAGCAGTACTTC,CASSPTRLAGSYEQYF
few,TRBV27,TRBJ1-1,-,TGTGCCAGCAGTGTTACAGGGTTGGGAAGCACTGAAGCTTTCTTT,CASSVTGLGSTEAFF
few,TRBV18,TRBJ2-7,-,TGTGCCAGCTCAAAAGGGCGGACCCTGGATACCTACGAGCAGTACTTC,CASSKGRTLDTYEQYF
many,TRBV20-1,TRBJ2-7,-,TGCAGTGCTCCCGGCTTCCAAAGGGAGGCAAGCTCCTACGAGCAGTACTTC,CSAPGFQREASSYEQYF
few,TRBV7-2,TRBJ2-7,TRBD1,TGTGCCAGCAGCCGCGATGGGACAGGAGCCTACGAGCAGTACTTC,CASSRDGTGAYEQYF
few,TRBV11-1,TRBJ2-3,-,TGTGCCAGCAGTCCCTTTTTGACTACAGATACGCAGTATTTT,CASSPFLTTDTQYF
few,TRBV6-2/TRBV6-3,TRBJ2-1,-,TGTGCCAGCAGTTACTCGAAGGAACCTGTAGTTTCCTACAATGAGCAGTTCTTC,CASSYSKEPVVSYNEQFF
-,TRBV28,TRBJ2-7,-,TGTGCCAGCAGTTTTAAGCCGTTACCGGGACACTCCTACGAGCAGTACTTC,CASSFKPLPGHSYEQYF
many,TRBV29-1,TRBJ1-6,-,TGCAGCGTTGAAGCGGGACTAAATAATTCACCCCTCCACTTT,CSVEAGLNNSPLHF
-,TRBV6-2/TRBV6-3,TRBJ2-7,-,TGTGCCAGCAGTTACTCGACGCGAGAGCAGTACTTC,CASSYSTREQYF
-,TRBV5-6,TRBJ2-5,TRBD1,TGTGCCAGCAGCCGCAGACAGGGTAGAGAGACCCAGTACTTC,CASSRRQGRETQYF
-,TRBV3-1,TRBJ1-5,-,TGTGCCAGCAGCCAAACCTCAGGTTACCAGCCCCAGCATTTT,CASSQTSGYQPQHF
-,TRBV18,TRBJ2-1,-,TGTGCCAGCTCACCCTCCCGGACCAACTACAATGAGCAGTTCTTC,CASSPSRTNYNEQFF
-,TRBV12-3/TRBV12-4,TRBJ2-1,TRBD2,TGTGCCAGCAGGAAACCTAGCGGTCCATACAATGAGCAGTTCTTC,CASRKPSGPYNEQFF